These 14 T cell receptor beta chains were all obtained from the same sample, sequenced in a study of blood T cell repertoires in COVID-19 (dated by TCRdb to 2018 to 2020). The receptor library was made with the immunoSEQ multiplex PCR assay. TCRdb stores this immuneACCESS table with in-frame sequences only. Part of the clones is absent; in the studies checked, under half of the shortfall reflects unresolved V genes, and no reason is known for the rest. Within this sample are roughly 49,000 clones, with 87% of them counted one time only. Jointly, the top ten make up over 5% of the sample. Sequences were obtained from peripheral blood. All receptors come from a man in his fifties or sixties with active COVID-19.

V gene TRBV2 combines with J gene TRBJ2-6; D possibly corresponds to TRBD1 (6 bases). The CDR3 has 14 amino acids. Germline V gene data show CDR1 as SNHLY and CDR2 as FYNNEI. Trimming removed 8 bases from V and 1 base from J, with 9 bases in between. The CDR3 DNA follows: TGTGCCAGCGAACAGGGTTCTGGGGCCAACGTCCTGACTTTC. Its translation: CASEQGSGANVLTF.

In its sample, this clone was seen a few times. This chain joins TRBV7-2 and TRBJ2-7; weak D call: TRBD2 (5 bases). In germline, CDR1 is SGHTA, CDR2 FQGNSA. Trimming stripped 5 bases from V and 3 bases from J, with 8 bases between. The CDR3 spans 12 residues. CDR3 sequence: CASSRTSYEQYF. Written as DNA, the CDR3 is TGTGCCAGCAGCCGTACTAGCTACGAGCAGTACTTC.

This chain connects TRBV18 to TRBJ2-5; 7 bases agree with TRBD2. CDR3 size: 13 residues. Per germline, CDR1 KGHSH and CDR2 LQKENI. With 5 bases clipped from V and 2 bases from J, the junction kept 2 bases outside the gene matches. The CDR3 nucleotides are TGTGCCAGCTCATCGGGACTACAAGAGACCCAGTACTTC. Residues: CASSSGLQETQYF.

The CDR3 is CASSQAERASGTDTQYF. In DNA form, the CDR3 reads TGTGCCAGCAGCCAAGCTGAGCGGGCCAGCGGCACAGATACGCAGTATTTT. J is TRBJ2-3 and V is TRBV4-2; D possibly corresponds to TRBD2 (6 bases). Germline V lookup: CDR1 LGHNA, CDR2 YNFKEQ. The length of the CDR3 is 17 residues. V was clipped by 1 base and J by 1 base, with 15 bases between them.

The rearrangement links TRBV7-9 to TRBJ2-3; the D gene is possibly TRBD2 (7 bases). This CDR3 region has 15 residues. Trimming left V 3 bases short and J 2 bases short, with 12 bases between. Germline V gene data show CDR1 as SEHNR and CDR2 as FQNEAQ (reference sequence). The CDR3 coding sequence is TGTGCCAGCAGCTTCGAGGGGGGGATCACAGATACGCAGTATTTT. Protein product: CASSFEGGITDTQYF.

Remarks on this clone: Other DNA sequences in this specimen translate into the identical CDR3. The chain carries TRBV5-4 and TRBJ2-1, with 9 bases matching TRBD2. CDR1 and CDR2 from the germline V gene are SGHNT and YYREEE (reference sequence). The CDR3 runs to 15 residues. The V gene end was trimmed by 2 bases and the J gene end by 0 bases; junction bases not matched to a gene: 0. CDR3 in DNA: TGTGCCAGCAGCTTTAGCGGGAGCTCCTACAATGAGCAGTTCTTC. Translated: CASSFSGSSYNEQFF.

This clone was observed a few times. The genes are TRBV18 and TRBJ2-1; unclear D gene. Germline lookup yields CDR1 KGHSH and CDR2 LQKENI. The CDR3 has 14 residues. V shed 2 bases and J shed 10 bases, with 15 bases lying between them. The CDR3 region has the DNA TGTGCCAGCTCACCAGTAGCCTTGTCACTAGAGCAGTTCTTC. Protein product: CASSPVALSLEQFF.

The chain uses TRBV11-2 and TRBJ1-4; TRBD1 might be the D (5 bases). Between the trimmed V and J ends, which lost 4 bases and 10 bases, there was a span of 19 bases. The CDR3 is made up of 15 amino acids. Germline loops: CDR1 SGHAT, CDR2 FQNNGV. The CDR3 spells CASSSGGSRGGKLFF. CDR3 nucleotides: TGTGCCAGCAGCTCCGGGGGGTCCCGGGGGGGAAAACTGTTTTTT.

In DNA, the CDR3 is TGTGCCAGCAGCACCCCGGGGGAAAAACTGTTTTTT. Translation: CASSTPGEKLFF. This chain joins TRBV9 and TRBJ1-4; D ambiguous. Trimming shortened V by 4 bases and J by 8 bases, and 9 bases separated the two germline ends. CDR3 length: 12 amino acids. CDR1 and CDR2 (germline): SGDLS, YYNGEE.

This chain joins TRBV5-5 and TRBJ2-4; TRBD1 aligns across 7 bases. With 4 bases clipped from V and 2 bases from J, the junction kept 3 bases outside the gene matches. CDR1 is SGHKS, CDR2 YYEKEE, per germline (reference sequence). The CDR3 is 14 residues long. The CDR3, as DNA: TGTGCCAGCAGCCCGGGACAGTCCAAAAACATTCAGTACTTC. Translation: CASSPGQSKNIQYF.

The chain carries TRBV27 and TRBJ1-4; D not certain. This CDR3 region has 13 residues. Trimming removed 2 bases at V and 8 bases at J, with 9 bases between. Germline V CDR1 and CDR2: MNHEY, SMNVEV (reference sequence). CDR3 DNA: TGTGCCAGCAGTTTACGCCCGGTGGAAAAACTGTTTTTT. Its translation is CASSLRPVEKLFF.

The table lists this clone with a count of one. The chain couples TRBV30 to TRBJ1-2, with TRBD1 as a possible D gene (6 bases). The CDR3 runs to 14 residues. V shed 2 bases and J shed 4 bases, with 14 bases lying between them. CDR1 is GTSNPN and CDR2 is SVGIG in the germline V gene (reference sequence). The CDR3 here is CAWSTGGATYGYTF. In nucleotides, the CDR3 is TGTGCCTGGAGTACGGGGGGCGCTACCTATGGCTACACCTTC.

The gene calls are TRBV11-2 and TRBJ1-2; 11 nucleotides line up with TRBD1. The CDR3 consists of 14 residues. Per the germline V gene, CDR1 is SGHAT and CDR2 is FQNNGV. The junction had 4 bases not matched to a gene; V was cut back by 1 base and J by 9 bases. CDR3 in DNA: TGTGCCAGCAGCTTAGGGGGACAGGGGGGCCGCTACACCTTC. Amino acids: CASSLGGQGGRYTF.

V is TRBV7-8 and J is TRBJ1-2, with 9 bases fitting TRBD1. Germline CDR1 reads SGHVS; CDR2 reads FQNEAQ. The CDR3 is 17 residues long. V gave up 2 bases and J gave up 8 bases; unmatched junction bases: 15. The chain's CDR3 is CASSLRGTGTAHAGYTF. For the CDR3, the DNA is TGTGCCAGCAGCTTAAGGGGGACAGGGACGGCCCATGCGGGCTACACCTTC.